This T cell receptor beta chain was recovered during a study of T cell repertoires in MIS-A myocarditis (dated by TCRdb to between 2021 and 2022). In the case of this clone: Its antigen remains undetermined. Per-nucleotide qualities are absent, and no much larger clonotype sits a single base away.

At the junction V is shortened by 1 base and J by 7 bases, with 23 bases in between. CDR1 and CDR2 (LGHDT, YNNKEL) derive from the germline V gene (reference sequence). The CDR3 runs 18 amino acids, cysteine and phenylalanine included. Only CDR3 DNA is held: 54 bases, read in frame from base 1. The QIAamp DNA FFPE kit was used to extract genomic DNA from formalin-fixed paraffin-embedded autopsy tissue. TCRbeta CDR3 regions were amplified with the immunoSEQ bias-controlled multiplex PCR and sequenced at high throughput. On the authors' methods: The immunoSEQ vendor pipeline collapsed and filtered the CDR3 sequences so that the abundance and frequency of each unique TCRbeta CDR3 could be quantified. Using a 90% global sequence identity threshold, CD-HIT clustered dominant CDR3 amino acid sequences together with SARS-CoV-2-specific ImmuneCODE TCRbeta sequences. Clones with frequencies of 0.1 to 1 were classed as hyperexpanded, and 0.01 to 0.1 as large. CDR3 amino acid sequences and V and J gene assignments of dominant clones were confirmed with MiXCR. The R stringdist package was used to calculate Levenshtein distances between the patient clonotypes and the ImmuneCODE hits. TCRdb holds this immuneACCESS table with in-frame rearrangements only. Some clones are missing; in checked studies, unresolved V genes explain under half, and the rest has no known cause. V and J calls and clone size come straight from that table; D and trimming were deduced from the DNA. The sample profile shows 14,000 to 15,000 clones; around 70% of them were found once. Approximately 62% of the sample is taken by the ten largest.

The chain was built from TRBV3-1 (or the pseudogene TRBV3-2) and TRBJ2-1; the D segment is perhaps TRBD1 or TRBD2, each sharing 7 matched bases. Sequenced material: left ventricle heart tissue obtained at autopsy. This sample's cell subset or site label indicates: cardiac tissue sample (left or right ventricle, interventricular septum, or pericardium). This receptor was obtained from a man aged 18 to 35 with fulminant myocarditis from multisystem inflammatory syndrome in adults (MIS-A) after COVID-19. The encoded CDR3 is CASSQGGQRASGRNEQFF. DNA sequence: TGTGCCAGCAGCCAAGGGGGACAGCGGGCTAGCGGTCGTAATGAGCAGTTCTTC.